The 28 T cell receptor beta chains given below trace back to one sample, sequenced in a study of cytomegalovirus exposure and HLA in healthy donors (dated by TCRdb to about 2017). Libraries came from the immunoSEQ multiplex PCR assay. A mixture of 60 forward primers for TCR Vbeta segments and 13 reverse primers for TCR Jbeta segments was used in the multiplex PCR. TCRdb limited this immuneACCESS table to in-frame rearrangements with V and J called. A share of clones is missing; checked studies link under half to unresolved V genes, and the rest is unexplained. The table held for this sample gives some 110,000 clones. About 2% of the sample lies in the top ten. Sequencing input: PBMCs. All receptors derive from a man aged 35 to 55 in good health and CMV-seronegative.

The J gene is TRBJ1-2, the V gene TRBV18, with a weak D call TRBD1 (6 bases). CDR1 KGHSH and CDR2 LQKENI come from the germline V gene. Trimming took 6 bases from V and 6 from J, leaving 23 bases between them. This CDR3 region has 16 residues. The CDR3 spells CASSRSTTGPRDGYTF. CDR3 bases: TGTGCCAGCTCGCGCTCTACGACAGGACCCCGTGATGGCTACACCTTC.

This chain joins TRBV5-4 and TRBJ2-1, with D perhaps TRBD2 (6 bases). Germline lookup yields CDR1 SGHNT and CDR2 YYREEE (reference sequence). Trimming removed 0 bases from V and 9 bases from J, with 10 bases in between. The CDR3 consists of 13 residues. CDR3 bases: TGTGCCAGCAGCTTGGACGGGCGGGGTGAGCAGTTCTTC. Protein product: CASSLDGRGEQFF.

Points on this clone: The junction departs from germline at one end; a sequencing error may be responsible. The V call is TRBV11-2, the J call TRBJ1-1; the match to TRBD1 covers 9 bases. Per the germline V gene, CDR1 is SGHAT and CDR2 is FQNNGV. The CDR3 runs to 15 residues. The CDR3 spells CAGSSPTGGLSEAFF. The CDR3 DNA sequence: TGTGCCGGCAGCTCGCCGACAGGGGGTCTTTCTGAAGCTTTCTTT.

The chain couples TRBV9 to TRBJ2-5; 8 positions agree with TRBD2. The germline gives CDR1 SGDLS, CDR2 YYNGEE. The ends lost 3 bases at V and 5 bases at J; junction bases unmatched: 6. This CDR3 spans 14 amino acids. The CDR3 spells CASSASGGRETQYF. CDR3 DNA sequence: TGTGCCAGCAGCGCAAGCGGGGGAAGGGAGACCCAGTACTTC.

The chain is built from TRBV6-1 and TRBJ2-2, with D perhaps matching TRBD2 (6 bases). Per the germline V gene, CDR1 is MNHNS and CDR2 is SASEGT. V was shortened by 0 bases and J by 5 bases, with 10 bases between the two germline ends. The CDR3 runs to 15 residues. CDR3 nucleotides: TGTGCCAGCAGTGAAGCGTCGGCGGGGACCGGGGAGCTGTTTTTT. Translated: CASSEASAGTGELFF.

The V call is TRBV9, the J call TRBJ2-3, with D possibly TRBD1 on 5 matching bases. V lost 2 bases and J 4 bases, leaving 14 bases between the germline ends. The CDR3 extends over 15 amino acids. Germline V CDR1 and CDR2: SGDLS, YYNGEE. CDR3 nucleotides: TGTGCCAGCAGCGTTGGGGCCATGTGGGCAGATACGCAGTATTTT. The encoded protein is CASSVGAMWADTQYF.

This chain joins TRBV6-6 and TRBJ1-6; D is unclear. Germline CDR1 MNHNY, CDR2 SVGAGI (reference sequence). The ends were cut back, 5 bases at V and 14 bases at J, with 19 bases in the middle. The CDR3 contains 14 residues. CDR3 sequence reads: CASSGRHGEGSLHF. CDR3 nucleotide sequence: TGTGCCAGCAGTGGTCGTCACGGTGAGGGTTCCCTCCACTTT.

This chain connects TRBV28 to TRBJ1-2, with D possibly matching TRBD1 (5 bases). The CDR3 loop spans 13 amino acids. V was trimmed by 7 bases and J by 8 bases, leaving 17 bases between them. Germline values: CDR1 MDHEN, CDR2 SYDVKM. CDR3 in amino acids: CASIPEGARGYTF. In DNA, the CDR3 is TGTGCCAGCATCCCTGAAGGGGCTCGAGGCTACACCTTC.

This chain uses TRBV7-2 with TRBJ2-1; 8 bases are shared with TRBD2. The germline gives CDR1 SGHTA, CDR2 FQGNSA. The CDR3 has 13 residues. The V gene end was trimmed by 8 bases and the J gene end by 6 bases; junction bases not matched to a gene: 6. The CDR3, as DNA: TGTGCCAGCGTCAATAGCGGGACCAATGAGCAGTTCTTC. It is translated as CASVNSGTNEQFF.

This chain links TRBV5-4 with TRBJ2-5, with D tentatively TRBD1 (5 bases). Trimming took off 2 bases at V and 2 bases at J, with 7 bases between the two ends. CDR3 length: 13 amino acids. Germline CDR1 and CDR2: SGHNT and YYREEE (reference sequence). The CDR3 is CASSLQVQETQYF. In DNA, the CDR3 is TGTGCCAGCAGCTTACAGGTGCAAGAGACCCAGTACTTC.

The chain combines TRBV5-1 with TRBJ2-7; 7 bases are shared with TRBD2. Germline CDR1 and CDR2: SGHRS and YFSETQ. CDR3 size: 18 residues. After removal of 2 bases from V and 5 bases from J, the junction contained 19 bases not matched to a gene. The CDR3 spells CASSLHPPSGIGVNEQYF. The CDR3 DNA reads TGCGCCAGCAGCTTACATCCTCCAAGCGGGATAGGGGTAAACGAGCAGTACTTC.

This chain joins TRBV5-5 and TRBJ2-1, with D possibly being TRBD2 (7 bases). The CDR3 loop spans 14 amino acids. The V gene lost 3 bases and the J gene lost 4 bases, with 11 bases spanning the gap. Germline lookup yields CDR1 SGHKS and CDR2 YYEKEE (reference sequence). This CDR3 is CASSWGGYYNEQFF. In DNA, the CDR3 is TGTGCCAGCAGCTGGGGGGGCTATTACAATGAGCAGTTCTTC.

This chain connects TRBV30 to TRBJ2-5; D gene ambiguous. The closer fit of TRBJ2-7 to the DNA end suggests the J call may be wrong. The CDR3 loop spans 11 amino acids. CDR1 and CDR2 from the germline V gene are GTSNPN and SVGIG (reference sequence). The CDR3: CAWSEFYEQYF. In DNA form, the CDR3 reads TGTGCCTGGAGTGAATTTTACGAGCAGTACTTC.

The genes are TRBV7-9 and TRBJ1-1, with D hard to call. Trimming cost V 5 bases and J 8 bases, with 9 bases left between them. Germline-derived CDR1 and CDR2 are SEHNR and FQNEAQ (reference sequence). This CDR3 is built from 11 residues. As DNA, the CDR3 is TGTGCCAGCAGCCGTACATCCGAAGCTTTCTTT. Residues: CASSRTSEAFF.

The chain employs TRBV6-5 and TRBJ1-1, with TRBD1 matching 9 bases. V lost 2 bases to trimming and J lost 0 bases; unmatched junction nucleotides: 4. Germline V CDR1 and CDR2: MNHEY, SVGAGI. The CDR3 length is 16 residues. Here the CDR3 DNA reads TGTGCCAGCAGTTACAGGGACAGGGCCCTGAACACTGAAGCTTTCTTT. Protein product: CASSYRDRALNTEAFF.

V and J are TRBV18 and TRBJ2-3, with 15 positions matching TRBD2. CDR1 and CDR2 from the germline V gene are KGHSH and LQKENI. The CDR3 has 20 residues. The J segment lost 3 bases and the V segment lost 2 bases, leaving 12 bases of the junction unmatched. The CDR3 protein is CASSPELPGLAGGMTDTQYF. The CDR3 DNA reads as TGTGCCAGCTCACCAGAGTTACCGGGACTAGCGGGAGGTATGACAGATACGCAGTATTTT. Supplemented by reference TRBV18 and TRBJ2-3, the full variable domain reads NAGVMQNPRHLVRRRGQEARLRCSPMKGHSHVYWYRQLPEEGLKFMVYLQKENIIDESGMPKERFSAEFPKEGPSILRIQQVVRGDSAAYFCASSPELPGLAGGMTDTQYFGPGTRLTVL.

The chain joins TRBV7-9 to TRBJ2-3; tentative D call: TRBD2 (5 bases). The length of the CDR3 is 16 residues. Trimming shortened V by 2 bases and J by 1 base, and 13 bases separated the two germline ends. Germline-derived CDR1 and CDR2 are SEHNR and FQNEAQ (reference sequence). The CDR3 bases are TGTGCCAGCAGCTTAATGAGCGGATGGGGCACAGATACGCAGTATTTT. It encodes CASSLMSGWGTDTQYF.

The rearrangement links TRBV7-6 to TRBJ2-7, with 11 bases identical to TRBD1. The germline CDR1 and CDR2 sequences are SGHVS and FNYEAQ. The ends lost 9 bases at V and 3 bases at J; junction bases unmatched: 1. The CDR3 has 12 residues. CDR3 region: CARDRGLYEQYF. In DNA form, the CDR3 reads TGTGCCAGGGACAGGGGGCTCTACGAGCAGTACTTC. The variable domain in full, with the rest retrieved from reference TRBV7-6 and TRBJ2-7, is GAGVSQSPRYKVTKRGQDVALRCDPISGHVSLYWYRQALGQGPEFLTYFNYEAQQDKSGLPNDRFSAERPEGSISTLTIQRTEQRDSAMYRCARDRGLYEQYFGPGTRLTVT.

The chain uses TRBV30 and TRBJ2-2; 9 positions match TRBD1. Germline loops: CDR1 GTSNPN, CDR2 SVGIG (reference sequence). CDR3 length equals 14 residues. The trim removed 7 bases at V and 0 bases at J, leaving 3 bases unmatched. The CDR3, as DNA: TGTGCCTTCCGGACAGGGGCGAACACCGGGGAGCTGTTTTTT. Its translation is CAFRTGANTGELFF.

The chain has TRBV4-1 and TRBJ1-1; D possibly corresponds to TRBD1 (6 bases). In germline, CDR1 is MGHRA, CDR2 YSYEKL. The CDR3 is 15 amino acids. V lost 1 base and J 1 base, leaving 10 bases between the germline ends. In nucleotides, the CDR3 is TGCGCCAGCAGCCAAGGGTTGGGGGCGAACACTGAAGCTTTCTTT. Its protein product is CASSQGLGANTEAFF.

V and J are TRBV19 and TRBJ2-7, with 10 bases fitting TRBD1. The germline V gene encodes CDR1 LNHDA and CDR2 SQIVND (reference sequence). J gave up 6 bases and V 5 bases, and 7 bases lay outside the gene matches. CDR3 length: 14 residues. This CDR3 is CASSSSTGGAEQYF. DNA of the CDR3: TGTGCCAGTAGTTCCTCGACAGGGGGCGCCGAGCAGTACTTC.

The gene calls are TRBV18 and TRBJ2-7; 13 bases match TRBD2. The CDR3 spans 16 residues. Trimming at V came to 3 bases and at J to 2 bases, leaving 4 bases not matched to a gene. The germline gives CDR1 KGHSH, CDR2 LQKENI. The CDR3 sequence is CASSPGTSGAAYEQYF. Written as DNA, the CDR3 is TGTGCCAGCTCACCCGGGACTAGCGGGGCCGCCTACGAGCAGTACTTC.

V is TRBV29-1 and J is TRBJ2-7, with D unresolved. The CDR3 sequence is 12 residues long. Germline lookup yields CDR1 SQVTM and CDR2 ANQGSEA. The CDR3 sequence is CTVATTANEQYF. CDR3 sequence (DNA): TGCACCGTCGCAACCACCGCGAACGAGCAGTACTTC.

The chain carries TRBV19 and TRBJ2-5; D not certain. Germline V CDR1 and CDR2: LNHDA, SQIVND (reference sequence). V was shortened by 2 bases and J by 1 base, with 11 bases between the two germline ends. The CDR3 covers 15 residues. The CDR3 region is CASSIYSGPQETQYF. The CDR3 bases are TGTGCCAGTAGTATATACTCTGGGCCCCAAGAGACCCAGTACTTC.

This rearrangement joins TRBV7-2 to TRBJ1-2; D possibly corresponds to TRBD1 (6 bases). Trimming pared 5 bases from V and 8 bases from J, leaving 18 bases between. Germline V lookup: CDR1 SGHTA, CDR2 FQGNSA. CDR3 size: 14 residues. The CDR3: CASSLWAGEGGYTF. The CDR3 DNA follows: TGTGCCAGCAGCCTCTGGGCAGGGGAAGGGGGCTACACCTTC.

The chain recombines TRBV2 with TRBJ2-7; 10 bases map to TRBD2. Germline-derived CDR1 and CDR2 are SNHLY and FYNNEI. J was trimmed by 3 bases and V by 4 bases; bases with no gene match: 6. The CDR3 is 15 amino acids. CDR3 in DNA: TGTGCCAGCAGTGTTAGGACTAGCGGTGGCTACGAGCAGTACTTC. Protein: CASSVRTSGGYEQYF.

The chain couples TRBV18 to TRBJ1-4; 9 bases map to TRBD1. Trimming cost V 3 bases and J 4 bases; bases outside gene matches: 3. CDR1 and CDR2 (germline): KGHSH, LQKENI. The CDR3 runs 15 residues. CDR3 residues: CASSPDRGGNEKLFF. The CDR3 DNA reads TGTGCCAGCTCACCGGACAGGGGAGGTAATGAAAAACTGTTTTTT.

The chain employs TRBV11-3 and TRBJ2-1; TRBD2 matches 12 bases. The V segment lost 1 base and the J segment 6 bases; nucleotides outside the gene matches: 1. The germline V gene has CDR1 SGHNT and CDR2 YENEEA. The CDR3 spans 15 residues. CDR3 in DNA: TGTGCCAGCAGCTTAGTACTAGCGGGAGGCAATGAGCAGTTCTTC. Residues: CASSLVLAGGNEQFF.